This T cell receptor beta chain was identified in a study of T cell responses to AZD1222 COVID-19 vaccine. Study-wide results and caveats: Samples come after the peak T cell response, not at day 14.

The assay was immunoSEQ multiplex PCR, and TCRdb's table has in-frame clones only and misses some. The sample shows about 48,000 clones, about 88% of them seen only once. Details on this clone: Its antigen remains unknown.

This CDR3 has 15 residues. CDR1 is MGHDK and CDR2 is SYGVNS in the germline V gene. The ends lost 5 bases at V and 2 bases at J; junction bases unmatched: 6. This receptor was taken from an adult who received the AZD1222 COVID-19 vaccine. This chain uses TRBV25-1 with TRBJ1-3; TRBD1 aligns across 7 bases. The source material was peripheral blood, sampled 28 days after the second AZD1222 dose. The CDR3 DNA is TGTGCCAGCAGTAGCAGGGGGGTAACTGGAAACACCATATATTTT. Its translation is CASSSRGVTGNTIYF.